In its sample, the clone carrying this T cell receptor (beta chain) was seen a few times. The sample comes from a study of T cells in Graves' hyperthyroidism and ophthalmopathy. The CDR3 loop spans 14 amino acids. J gave up 6 bases and V 4 bases, and 5 bases lay outside the gene matches. Amplified TCR beta CDR3 regions derived from RNA transcripts. Carried out on the TCR CDR3, a first-round RT-PCR used the HTBI primer set. A single record per CDR3 protein comes from TCRdb applying MiXCR to the multiplex PCR reads. Among about 350,000 distinct CDR3 sequences listed, roughly 18% were seen once. The chain carries TRBV12-3 or TRBV12-4 and TRBJ1-5; TRBD1 matches at 8 bases. This sequence originates from a woman aged 40 to 49 with Graves' ophthalmopathy. Sequencing used blood. CDR3 in amino acids: CASSWTGNSQPQHF. CDR3 bases: TGTGCCAGCAGTTGGACAGGGAACAGTCAGCCCCAGCATTTT.